Included here is one T cell receptor (beta chain) sequence, with context. Its antigen remains unknown. The source of the sample is a study of beta chain features in type 1 diabetes. Broader study findings: In the patient group, naive, central memory and Treg TCRB repertoires seemed more alike than in the healthy donor group. Over-representation of high TCR-expressing cells was a possible consequence of cDNA sequencing.

The CDR3 extends over 14 amino acids. J gave up 7 bases and V 6 bases, and 9 bases lay outside the gene matches. Germline V gene data show CDR1 as WSHSY and CDR2 as SAAADI. Sorted populations were all over 95% pure. cDNA synthesis used the whole RNA isolate, giving expressed TCRB sequences. Here immunoSEQ multiplex PCR was the method, and the copy in TCRdb shows in-frame clones only, minus some. In the table there are under 500,000 clones, about 30% of which are singletons. The V and J genes are TRBV10-2 and TRBJ1-2; 9 nucleotides match TRBD1. The sequence was obtained from a man between 18 and 29 years old in good health. The sequenced sample was naive CD4+ T cells from blood. The CDR3 loop reads CASRASGTGIGYTF. CDR3 nucleotide sequence: TGCGCCAGCAGGGCATCCGGGACAGGGATTGGCTACACCTTC.